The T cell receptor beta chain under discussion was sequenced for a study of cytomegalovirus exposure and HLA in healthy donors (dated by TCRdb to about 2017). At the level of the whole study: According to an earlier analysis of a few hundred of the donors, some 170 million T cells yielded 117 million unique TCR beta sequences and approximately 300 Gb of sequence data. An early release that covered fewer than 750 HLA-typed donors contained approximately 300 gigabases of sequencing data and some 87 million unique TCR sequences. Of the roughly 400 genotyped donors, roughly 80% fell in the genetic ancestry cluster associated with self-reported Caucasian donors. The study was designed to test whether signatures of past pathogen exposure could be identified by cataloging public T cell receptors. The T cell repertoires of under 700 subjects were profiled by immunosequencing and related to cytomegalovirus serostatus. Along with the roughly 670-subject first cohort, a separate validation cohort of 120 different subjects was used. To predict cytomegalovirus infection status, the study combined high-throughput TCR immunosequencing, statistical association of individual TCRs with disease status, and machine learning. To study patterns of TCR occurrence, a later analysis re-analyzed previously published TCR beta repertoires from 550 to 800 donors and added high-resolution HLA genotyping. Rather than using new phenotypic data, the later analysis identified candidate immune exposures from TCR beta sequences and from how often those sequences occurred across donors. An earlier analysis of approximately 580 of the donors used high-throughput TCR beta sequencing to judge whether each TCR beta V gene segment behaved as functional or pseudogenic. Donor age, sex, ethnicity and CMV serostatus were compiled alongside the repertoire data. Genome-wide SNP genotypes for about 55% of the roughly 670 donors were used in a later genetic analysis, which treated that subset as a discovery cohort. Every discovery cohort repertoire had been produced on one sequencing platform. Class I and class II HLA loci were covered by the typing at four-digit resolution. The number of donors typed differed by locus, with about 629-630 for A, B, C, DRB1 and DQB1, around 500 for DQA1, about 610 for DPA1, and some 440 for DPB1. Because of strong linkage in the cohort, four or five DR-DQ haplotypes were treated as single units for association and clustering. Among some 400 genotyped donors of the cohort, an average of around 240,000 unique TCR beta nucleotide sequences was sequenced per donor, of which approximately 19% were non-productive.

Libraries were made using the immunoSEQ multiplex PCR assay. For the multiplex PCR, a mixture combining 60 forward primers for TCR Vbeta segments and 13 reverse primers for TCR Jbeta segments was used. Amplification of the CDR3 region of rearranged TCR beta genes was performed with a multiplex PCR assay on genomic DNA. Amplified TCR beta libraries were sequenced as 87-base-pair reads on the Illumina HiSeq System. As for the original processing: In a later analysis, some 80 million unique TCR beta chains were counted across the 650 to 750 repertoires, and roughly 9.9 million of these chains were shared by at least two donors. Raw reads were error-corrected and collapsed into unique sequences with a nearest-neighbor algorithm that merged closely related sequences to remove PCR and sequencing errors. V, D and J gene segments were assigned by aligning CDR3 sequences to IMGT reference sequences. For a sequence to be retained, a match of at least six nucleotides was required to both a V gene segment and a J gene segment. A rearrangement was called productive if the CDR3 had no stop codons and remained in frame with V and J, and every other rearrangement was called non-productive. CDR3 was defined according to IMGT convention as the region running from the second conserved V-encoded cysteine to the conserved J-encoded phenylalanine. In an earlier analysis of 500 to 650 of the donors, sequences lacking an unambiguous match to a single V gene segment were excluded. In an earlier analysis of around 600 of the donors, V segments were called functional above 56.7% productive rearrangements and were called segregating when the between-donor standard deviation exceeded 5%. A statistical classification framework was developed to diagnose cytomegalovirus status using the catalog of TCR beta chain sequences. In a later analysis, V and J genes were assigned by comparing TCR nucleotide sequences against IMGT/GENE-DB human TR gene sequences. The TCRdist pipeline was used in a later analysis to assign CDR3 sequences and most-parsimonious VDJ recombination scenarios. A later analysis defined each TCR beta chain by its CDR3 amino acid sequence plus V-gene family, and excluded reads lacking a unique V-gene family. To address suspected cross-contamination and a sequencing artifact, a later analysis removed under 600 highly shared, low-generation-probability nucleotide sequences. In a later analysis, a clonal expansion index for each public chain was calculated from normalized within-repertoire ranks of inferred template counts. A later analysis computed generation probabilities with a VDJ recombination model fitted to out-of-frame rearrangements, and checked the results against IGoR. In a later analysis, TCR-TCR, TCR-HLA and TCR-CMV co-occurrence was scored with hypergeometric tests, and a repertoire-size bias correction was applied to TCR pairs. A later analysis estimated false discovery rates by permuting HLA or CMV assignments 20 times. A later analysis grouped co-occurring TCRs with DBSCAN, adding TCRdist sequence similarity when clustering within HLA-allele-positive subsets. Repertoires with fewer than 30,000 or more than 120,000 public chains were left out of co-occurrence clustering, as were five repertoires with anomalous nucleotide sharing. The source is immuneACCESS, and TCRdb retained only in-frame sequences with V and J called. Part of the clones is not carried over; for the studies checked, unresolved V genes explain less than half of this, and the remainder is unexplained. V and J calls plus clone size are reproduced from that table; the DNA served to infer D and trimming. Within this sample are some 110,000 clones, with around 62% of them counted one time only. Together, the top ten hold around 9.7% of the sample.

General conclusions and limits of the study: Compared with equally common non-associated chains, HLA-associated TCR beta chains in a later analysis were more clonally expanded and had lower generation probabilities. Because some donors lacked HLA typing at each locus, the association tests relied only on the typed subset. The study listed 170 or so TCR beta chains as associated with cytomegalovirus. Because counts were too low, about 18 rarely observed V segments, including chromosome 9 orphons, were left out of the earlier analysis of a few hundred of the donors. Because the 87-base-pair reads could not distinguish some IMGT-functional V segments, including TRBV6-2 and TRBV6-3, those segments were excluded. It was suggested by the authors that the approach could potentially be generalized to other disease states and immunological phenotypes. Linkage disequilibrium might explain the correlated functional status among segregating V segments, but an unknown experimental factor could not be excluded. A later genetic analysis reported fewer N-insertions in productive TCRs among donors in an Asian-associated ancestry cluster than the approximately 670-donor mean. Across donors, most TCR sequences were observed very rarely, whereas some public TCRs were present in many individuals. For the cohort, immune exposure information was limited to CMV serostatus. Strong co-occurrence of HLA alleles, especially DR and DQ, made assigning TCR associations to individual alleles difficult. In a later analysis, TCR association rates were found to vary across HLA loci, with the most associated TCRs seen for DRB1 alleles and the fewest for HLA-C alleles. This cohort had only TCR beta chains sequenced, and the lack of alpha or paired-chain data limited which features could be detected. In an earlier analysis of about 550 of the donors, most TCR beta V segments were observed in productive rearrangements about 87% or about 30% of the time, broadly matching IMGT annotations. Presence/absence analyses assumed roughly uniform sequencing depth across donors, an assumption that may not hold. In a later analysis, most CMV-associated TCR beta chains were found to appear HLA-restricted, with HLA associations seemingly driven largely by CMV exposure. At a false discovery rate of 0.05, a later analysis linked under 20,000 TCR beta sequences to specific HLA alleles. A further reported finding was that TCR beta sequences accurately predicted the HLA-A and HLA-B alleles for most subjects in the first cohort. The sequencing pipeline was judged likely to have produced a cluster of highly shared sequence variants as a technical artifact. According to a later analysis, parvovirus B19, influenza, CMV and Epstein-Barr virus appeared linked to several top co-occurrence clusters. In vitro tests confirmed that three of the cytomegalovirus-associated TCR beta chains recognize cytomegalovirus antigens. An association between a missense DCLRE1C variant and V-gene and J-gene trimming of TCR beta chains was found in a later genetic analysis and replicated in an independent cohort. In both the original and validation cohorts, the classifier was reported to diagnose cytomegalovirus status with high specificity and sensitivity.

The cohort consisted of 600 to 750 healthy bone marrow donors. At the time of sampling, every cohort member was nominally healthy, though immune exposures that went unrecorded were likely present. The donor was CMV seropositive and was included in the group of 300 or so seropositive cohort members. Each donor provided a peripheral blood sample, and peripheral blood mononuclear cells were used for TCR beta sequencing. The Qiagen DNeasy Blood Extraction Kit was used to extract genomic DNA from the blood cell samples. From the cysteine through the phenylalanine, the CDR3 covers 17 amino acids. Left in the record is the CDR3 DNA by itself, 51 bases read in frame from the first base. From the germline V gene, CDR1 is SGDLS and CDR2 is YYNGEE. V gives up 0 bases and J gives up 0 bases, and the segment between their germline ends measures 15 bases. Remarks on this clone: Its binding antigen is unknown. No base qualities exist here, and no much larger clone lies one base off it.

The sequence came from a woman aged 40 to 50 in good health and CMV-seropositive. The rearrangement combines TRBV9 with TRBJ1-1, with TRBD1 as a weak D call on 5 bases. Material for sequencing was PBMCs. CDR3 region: CASSVDPGLGMNTEAFF. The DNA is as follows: TGTGCCAGCAGCGTAGATCCAGGGCTAGGGATGAACACTGAAGCTTTCTTT. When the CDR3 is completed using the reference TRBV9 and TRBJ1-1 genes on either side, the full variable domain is DSGVTQTPKHLITATGQRVTLRCSPRSGDLSVYWYQQSLDQGLQFLIQYYNGEERAKGNILERFSAQQFPDLHSELNLSSLELGDSALYFCASSVDPGLGMNTEAFFGQGTRLTVV.